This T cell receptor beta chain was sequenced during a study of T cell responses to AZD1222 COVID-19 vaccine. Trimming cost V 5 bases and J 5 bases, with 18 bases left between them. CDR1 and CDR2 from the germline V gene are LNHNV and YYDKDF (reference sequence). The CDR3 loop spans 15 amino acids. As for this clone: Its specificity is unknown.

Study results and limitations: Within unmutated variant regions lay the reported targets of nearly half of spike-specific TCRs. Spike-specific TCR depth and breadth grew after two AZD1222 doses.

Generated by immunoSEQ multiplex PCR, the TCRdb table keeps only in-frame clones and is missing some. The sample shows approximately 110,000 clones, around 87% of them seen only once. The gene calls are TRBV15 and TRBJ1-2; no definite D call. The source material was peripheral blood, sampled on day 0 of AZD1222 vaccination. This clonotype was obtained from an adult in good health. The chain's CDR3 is CATSPGSARFYGYTF. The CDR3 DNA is TGTGCCACCAGCCCCGGGAGTGCACGCTTTTATGGCTACACCTTC.